This T cell receptor beta chain was captured by sequencing in a study of vaccination effects on CD4 cells after COVID-19 (dated by TCRdb to the early 2020s). Study-level background: The ViraFEST assay stimulated PBMC with viral peptide pools and then used TCR sequencing to identify antigen-specific CD4+ T cell clonotypes by expansion. About 2.2 million PBMC per well were cultured in IMDM with around 5% human AB serum, 10 IU/ml IL-2 and gentamicin, plus 10 ug/ml peptides. SARS-CoV-2 spike-specific CD4+ TCR repertoires from before and after mRNA vaccination were compared in COVID-19 convalescent patients and in infection-naive vaccine recipients. Altogether, some 11 COVID-19 convalescent patients and a few SARS-CoV-2-naive healthy vaccine recipients made up the full study. Each participant received two doses of an mRNA SARS-CoV-2 vaccine, either BNT162b2 or mRNA-1273. The Oncomine TCR Beta short-read assay on an Illumina iSeq 100 was used to sequence cultures from other donors in the study. Overall study outcomes, separate from this receptor: In healthy vaccine recipients, vaccine-induced clones were almost all SARS-CoV-2 mono-reactive, with only 1 of 255 being cross-reactive with common cold coronaviruses. At late post-vaccination timepoints, both infection-induced and vaccine-induced clones showed marked clonal contraction, consistent with waning T cell responses. The study was limited by a small number of convalescent patients, and early post-infection timepoints were lacking.

Note on this clone: Its recognized antigen is unknown. Nothing much larger sits one base from this clone, and base qualities are not available.

The library was made by the immunoSEQ multiplex PCR assay. DNA from the cultured, isolated CD4+ T cells was subjected to TCR beta CDR3 sequencing. The original pipeline was this. Non-productive TCR sequences were discarded, and reads were trimmed to the CDR3 region, with only CDR3s of 7 or more amino acids retained. The MANAFEST web app was used to identify antigen-specific clonotypes by comparing expansion in peptide wells with expansion in reference cultures. To count as positive, a clone had to show expansion at FDR<0.05 compared with the reference and with all other wells, an odds ratio above 5, and a frequency above 0.1% in two replicate wells. A clonotype was defined as cross-reactive if the clonotype was significantly expanded both in SARS-CoV-2 spike wells and in at least one common cold coronavirus spike condition. Using the stringdist R package, CDR3 similarity was measured by Levenshtein distance, and unrooted trees were constructed with ape in R 3.6.1. TCRdb obtained this table from immuneACCESS and retained in-frame rearrangements with V and J assigned. These tables miss some clones; where compared with another copy, unresolved V genes account for less than half of the shortfall, and the remainder is unexplained. The D gene and trimming were derived from the DNA, and the V and J assignments and clone size from that table. Across this sample there are some 28,000 clones, with around three fifths seen only once. The ten largest clones take up roughly 9.2% of the sample.

Reading from cysteine to phenylalanine, the CDR3 counts 14 amino acids. The entry retains the CDR3 DNA only, 42 bases that are in frame from base 1. After 10 to 11 days of culture, CD4+ T cells were isolated with the EasySep CD4+ T cell isolation kit. Negative nucleocapsid antibody results before and after vaccination confirmed that the healthy vaccine recipients had no prior SARS-CoV-2 infection. Half of the culture medium was replaced with fresh IL-2-containing medium on days 3 and 7. Unless noted otherwise, every peptide stimulation condition was cultured in triplicate wells. Using Ficoll-Paque Plus gradient centrifugation, PBMC were separated from whole blood and then either used fresh or cryopreserved at -140C. Genomic DNA was extracted from cultured CD4+ T cells with the QIAamp micro DNA kit.

This receptor was identified in a human donor who received a COVID-19 vaccine. The sequencing here drew on CD4+ T cells from PBMCs cultured without peptide, taken before COVID-19 vaccination. The V gene is TRBV21-1 and the J gene is TRBJ1-5. TRBV21-1 is classified as a pseudogene. The encoded CDR3 is CASSRVGGSQPQHF. The base sequence is TGTGCCAGCAGCCGAGTAGGAGGGAGTCAGCCCCAGCATTTT.